What follows are 14 T cell receptor beta chains derived from one specimen sequenced in a study of CD8 T cells in Susac syndrome (dated by TCRdb to between 2017 and 2020). The library was prepared using the immunoSEQ multiplex PCR assay. RNA was extracted with the RNeasy kit and roughly 0.5 to 1 ug was reverse transcribed using random hexamers. The raw public data were reprocessed by TCRdb itself: fastp quality trimming at Q25, MiXCR clonotype calling, in-frame beta chains only. Each entry merges the rows of one CDR3 protein and shows their most common DNA and genes. In all, the sample holds hundreds of thousands of distinct CDR3 sequences, and approximately 95% of those were seen once. 0.085% to 0.095% of the sample goes to the ten largest clones. Sequenced: CD4+ T cells from PBMCs. The source of these receptors is a human donor with multiple sclerosis.

The rearrangement joins TRBV29-1 to TRBJ2-5; maybe TRBD2 (7 bases). The CDR3 covers 15 residues. V shed 2 bases and J shed 5 bases, with 18 bases lying between them. Germline V lookup: CDR1 SQVTM, CDR2 ANQGSEA. CDR3 region: CSVERAGGRGETQYF. The CDR3 region has the DNA TGCAGCGTTGAACGTGCCGGGGGGCGCGGGGAGACCCAGTACTTC.

The chain carries TRBV3-1 and TRBJ2-5, with 8 bases aligning to TRBD2. J was trimmed by 0 bases and V by 6 bases; bases with no gene match: 6. The V gene's germline CDR1 is LGHDT and CDR2 YNNKEL (reference sequence). The CDR3 sequence is 15 residues long. CDR3 region: CASSLRAGDQETQYF. The DNA of the CDR3 is TGTGCCAGCAGTTTGAGAGCGGGAGACCAAGAGACCCAGTACTTC.

The chain employs TRBV2 and TRBJ2-1, with 8 bases fitting TRBD1. Germline CDR1 reads SNHLY; CDR2 reads FYNNEI. The CDR3 has 15 residues. V lost 4 bases to trimming and J lost 1 base; unmatched junction nucleotides: 3. CDR3 loop: CASSAQGASYNEQFF. The CDR3 bases are TGTGCCAGCAGTGCCCAGGGGGCATCCTACAATGAGCAGTTCTTC.

The chain combines TRBV15 with TRBJ2-7; D is undetermined. CDR3 size: 13 residues. In germline, CDR1 is LNHNV, CDR2 YYDKDF (reference sequence). V was shortened by 2 bases and J by 4 bases, with 9 bases between the two germline ends. CDR3 amino acids: CATSRLYSYEQYF. The CDR3 DNA is TGTGCCACCAGCAGACTATATTCGTACGAGCAGTACTTC.

V and J are TRBV7-2 and TRBJ2-5; 10 nucleotides agree with TRBD2. Germline V gene data show CDR1 as SGHTA and CDR2 as FQGNSA. V was clipped by 1 base and J by 11 bases; unmatched bases: 4. This CDR3 region has 13 residues. CDR3 loop: CASSLVISGGQYF. The CDR3 region has the DNA TGTGCCAGCAGCTTAGTCATTAGCGGGGGGCAGTACTTC.

The V gene is TRBV29-1, the J gene TRBJ2-1; D is ambiguous. V was cut by 4 bases and J by 0 bases, with 10 bases left in between. Germline CDR1 reads SQVTM; CDR2 reads ANQGSEA. CDR3 length equals 14 residues. CDR3: CSVAGHSSYNEQFF. For the CDR3, the DNA is TGCAGCGTTGCTGGGCATAGCTCCTACAATGAGCAGTTCTTC.

The J gene is TRBJ2-7, the V gene TRBV9; D not resolved. Germline values: CDR1 SGDLS, CDR2 YYNGEE. Trimming took 0 bases from V and 1 from J, leaving 8 bases between them. The CDR3 has 14 residues. Here the CDR3 DNA reads TGTGCCAGCAGCGTAGGGCCAGAATCCTACGAGCAGTACTTC. Residues: CASSVGPESYEQYF.

The chain joins TRBV6-5 to TRBJ1-1, with 8 bases fitting TRBD1. The J segment lost 11 bases and the V segment lost 5 bases, leaving 4 bases of the junction unmatched. The germline V gene encodes CDR1 MNHEY and CDR2 SVGAGI. The CDR3 contains 11 residues. Here the CDR3 DNA reads TGTGCCAGCAGTCAGGGACAGGAGGCTTTCTTT. Protein: CASSQGQEAFF.

The genes are TRBV2 and TRBJ2-1; perhaps TRBD2 as D (6 bases). Germline V gene data show CDR1 as SNHLY and CDR2 as FYNNEI. V lost 7 bases and J 7 bases, leaving 20 bases between the germline ends. The CDR3 is 15 amino acids. The CDR3 region has the DNA TGTGCCAGCATACCCCTGGGGGGAGTCGGTAATGAGCAGTTCTTC. Residues: CASIPLGGVGNEQFF.

The chain links TRBV27 to TRBJ1-2; no definite D call. CDR1 MNHEY and CDR2 SMNVEV come from the germline V gene (reference sequence). The V gene lost 6 bases and the J gene lost 2 bases, with 10 bases spanning the gap. The CDR3 covers 13 residues. The CDR3 nucleotides read TGTGCCAGCAGGAGGTCAGCCAACTATGGCTACACCTTC. It is translated as CASRRSANYGYTF.

The chain carries TRBV29-1 and TRBJ2-1; unclear D gene. The length of the CDR3 is 14 residues. Germline assignment: CDR1 SQVTM and CDR2 ANQGSEA. The CDR3 coding sequence is TGCACCGCGCGCCCGATAAGCGTGTACAATGAGCAGTTCTTC. It is translated as CTARPISVYNEQFF.

V is TRBV24-1 and J is TRBJ2-1; 7 nucleotides align to TRBD1. This CDR3 contains 15 residues. V shed 7 bases, J shed 7 bases, and the junction held 12 bases outside the gene matches. Germline CDR1 is KGHDR and CDR2 is SFDVKD. Written as DNA, the CDR3 is TGTGCCACCAGCCAGACAGGGTCAAGGGGGAATGAGCAGTTCTTC. It encodes CATSQTGSRGNEQFF.

The count of this clonotype is one. The V call is TRBV15, the J call TRBJ2-6; no definite D call. V was shortened by 0 bases and J by 0 bases, with 6 bases between the two germline ends. This CDR3 contains 16 residues. In germline, CDR1 is LNHNV, CDR2 YYDKDF (reference sequence). Here the CDR3 DNA reads TGTGCCACCAGCAGAGATTACTTCTCTGGGGCCAACGTCCTGACTTTC. Its protein product is CATSRDYFSGANVLTF.

This chain links TRBV6-5 with TRBJ2-7, with D maybe TRBD1 (6 bases). This CDR3 is built from 13 residues. V was clipped by 5 bases and J by 3 bases, with 11 bases between them. Germline V gene sequence: CDR1 MNHEY, CDR2 SVGAGI. The CDR3 nucleotides are TGTGCCAGCAGTCACACAGGGATCTACGAGCAGTACTTC. It encodes CASSHTGIYEQYF.